This T cell receptor (beta chain) was retrieved from a study of Tregs in tolerant kidney transplant recipients. In the case of this clone: Its antigen remains unidentified.

Related graft donors supplied nonmyeloablative bone marrow transplants, and mixed chimerism was transient. Unstimulated Tregs (CD4+CD25+CD127-) and CD4+CD25- non-Tregs were sorted from PBMCs. Germline loops: CDR1 MNHEY, CDR2 SVGAGI. The CDR3 sequence is 12 residues long. Trimming took 6 bases from V and 4 from J, leaving 9 bases between them. Sequencing used immunoSEQ multiplex PCR; TCRdb keeps in-frame clones, though not all of them. The profile shows fewer than 55,000 clones, more than 70% of them singletons. Findings and limits, study-wide: Findings come from small patient numbers and require larger validation. Nucleotide sequences could not be compared across some patients' samples due to primer changes.

This specimen consisted of CD8+ T cells from blood (PBMCs), obtained 12 months after the transplant. V and J are TRBV6-5 and TRBJ1-2; D is perhaps TRBD1 (5 bases). The TCR comes from a human patient who received a combined kidney and bone marrow transplant. The T cells may come from the graft donor. CDR3 DNA sequence: TGTGCCAGCAGCAGGGAGGGCTATGGCTACACCTTC. This codes for CASSREGYGYTF.